The 15 T cell receptor beta chains reported below all come from one sample, sequenced in a study of shared clonotypes between healthy human individuals. Only in-frame clones appear in the TCRdb table, and some are missing; sequencing was by immunoSEQ multiplex PCR. This table has approximately 350,000 clones, under 80% appearing once. The sample taken for sequencing was memory CD4+ T cells sorted from blood. The subset denotes: CD45RA-negative fraction. The receptor source for this set is a man younger than 45 in good health.

The chain employs TRBV15 and TRBJ1-5, with D tentatively TRBD1 (6 bases). The V gene lost 0 bases and the J gene lost 9 bases, with 15 bases spanning the gap. CDR1 is LNHNV, CDR2 YYDKDF, per germline (reference sequence). The CDR3 contains 15 residues. The CDR3 DNA is TGTGCCACCAGCAGAGACGGTCAGGGGAGTAGGCCCCAGCATTTT. Amino acids: CATSRDGQGSRPQHF. The full variable domain, in which reference TRBV15 and TRBJ1-5 provide the parts outside the CDR3, is DAMVIQNPRYQVTQFGKPVTLSCSQTLNHNVMYWYQQKSSQAPKLLFHYYDKDFNNEADTPDNFQSRRPNTSFCFLDIRSPGLGDTAMYLCATSRDGQGSRPQHFGDGTRLSIL.

About this clone itself: A much larger clone lies one base from this, so it may be a read error. Other DNA sequences in the same sample also yield this CDR3. The chain carries TRBV28 and TRBJ2-2; D is ambiguous. CDR3 length: 15 residues. The germline V gene encodes CDR1 MDHEN and CDR2 SYDVKM. Trimming stripped 3 bases from V and 1 base from J, with 9 bases between. The CDR3 DNA follows: TGTGCCAGCAGTTTGTGGGGTGGGAACACCGGGGAGCTGTTTTTT. As protein: CASSLWGGNTGELFF.

This chain uses TRBV7-4 with TRBJ2-7; tentative D call: TRBD2 (7 bases). Between the trimmed V and J ends, which lost 1 base and 3 bases, there was a span of 10 bases. Germline V gene lookup returns CDR1 SGHVT and CDR2 SQSDAQ. The CDR3 is 14 residues long. The CDR3 reads CASSLGEGGYEQYF. The CDR3 DNA sequence: TGTGCCAGCAGCTTAGGGGAGGGGGGCTACGAGCAGTACTTC.

This clone was observed a handful of times. The chain carries TRBV5-6 and TRBJ1-4, with 7 bases aligning to TRBD1. The V segment lost 3 bases and the J segment 10 bases; nucleotides outside the gene matches: 12. Germline V gene sequence: CDR1 SGHDT, CDR2 YYEEEE. This CDR3 contains 15 residues. This CDR3 is CASSSPQGVGRKLFF. CDR3 DNA sequence: TGTGCCAGCAGCTCCCCGCAGGGGGTAGGGCGAAAACTGTTTTTT.

This chain links TRBV7-2 with TRBJ2-3, with 12 bases lining up with TRBD2. Germline loops: CDR1 SGHTA, CDR2 FQGNSA. The length of the CDR3 is 16 residues. After removal of 4 bases from V and 5 bases from J, the junction contained 7 bases not matched to a gene. CDR3 bases: TGTGCCAGCAGCTCCCGACTAGCGGGAGATGTAGATACGCAGTATTTT. It yields the protein CASSSRLAGDVDTQYF.

CDR3 in DNA: TGTGCCAGCAGCTTAGGGGCAGGGAGCTATGGCTACACCTTC. It specifies CASSLGAGSYGYTF. This rearrangement joins TRBV7-9 to TRBJ1-2; a weak D match, TRBD1 (5 bases). This CDR3 is built from 14 residues. Germline CDR1 SEHNR, CDR2 FQNEAQ (reference sequence). With 1 base removed from V and 4 bases from J, the gap between germline ends came to 10 bases.

The chain employs TRBV7-9 and TRBJ2-2, with 8 bases identical to TRBD2. The CDR3 length is 16 residues. CDR1 SEHNR and CDR2 FQNEAQ come from the germline V gene (reference sequence). V dropped 1 base and J dropped 7; count of bases not matched to a gene: 8. CDR3 bases: TGTGCCAGCAGCTTAGGCGACGGGAGGGGTGTCGGGGAGCTGTTTTTT. Its translation is CASSLGDGRGVGELFF. Full variable domain (missing parts from reference TRBV7-9 and TRBJ2-2): DTGVSQNPRHKITKRGQNVTFRCDPISEHNRLYWYRQTLGQGPEFLTYFQNEAQLEKSRLLSDRFSAERPKGSFSTLEIQRTEQGDSAMYLCASSLGDGRGVGELFFGEGSRLTVL.

This chain links TRBV2 with TRBJ1-4, with TRBD1 matching 8 bases. CDR3 length: 15 residues. From germline, CDR1 is SNHLY and CDR2 FYNNEI. Germline trimming cut 5 bases from V and 5 bases from J; bases unmatched to any gene: 7. The CDR3 DNA reads as TGTGCCAGCAGTCCTCTAGGACAGGGAAATGAAAAACTGTTTTTT. It is translated as CASSPLGQGNEKLFF.

V and J are TRBV19 and TRBJ1-2; D is ambiguous. In germline, CDR1 is LNHDA, CDR2 SQIVND (reference sequence). The CDR3 length is 15 residues. V lost 3 bases and J 4 bases, leaving 15 bases between the germline ends. The CDR3 sequence: CASSIRPEGSYGYTF. CDR3 nucleotides: TGTGCCAGTAGTATTAGGCCGGAAGGGAGCTATGGCTACACCTTC.

The chain is built from TRBV6-1 and TRBJ1-2; 12 bases align to TRBD1. CDR3 length: 15 amino acids. After removal of 3 bases from V and 5 bases from J, the junction contained 4 bases not matched to a gene. The germline V gene encodes CDR1 MNHNS and CDR2 SASEGT. CDR3 bases: TGTGCCAGCAGTGATCTGGGACAGGGGGCGTATGGCTACACCTTC. Residues: CASSDLGQGAYGYTF.

The rearrangement links TRBV11-3 to TRBJ2-2; D is ambiguous. The V end was cut by 2 bases, the J end by 5 bases, with 6 bases between. The CDR3 consists of 13 residues. Germline CDR1 is SGHNT and CDR2 is YENEEA. The CDR3 bases are TGTGCCAGCAGCTTAAAAGTTACCGGGGAGCTGTTTTTT. Residues: CASSLKVTGELFF. Drawing the rest from reference TRBV11-3 and TRBJ2-2, the complete variable domain is EAGVVQSPRYKIIEKKQPVAFWCNPISGHNTLYWYLQNLGQGPELLIRYENEEAVDDSQLPKDRFSAERLKGVDSTLKIQPAELGDSAVYLCASSLKVTGELFFGEGSRLTVL.

The rearrangement uses TRBV5-1 and TRBJ1-3; no clear D gene. The CDR3 consists of 16 residues. Germline loops: CDR1 SGHRS, CDR2 YFSETQ. Trimming stripped 0 bases from V and 4 bases from J, with 14 bases between. This chain's CDR3 is CASSLALPGRGNTIYF. For the CDR3, the DNA is TGCGCCAGCAGCTTGGCCCTCCCAGGAAGGGGAAACACCATATATTTT. The full variable domain, its missing parts supplied by reference TRBV5-1 and TRBJ1-3, is KAGVTQTPRYLIKTRGQQVTLSCSPISGHRSVSWYQQTPGQGLQFLFEYFSETQRNKGNFPGRFSGRQFSNSRSEMNVSTLELGDSALYLCASSLALPGRGNTIYFGEGSWLTVV.

This clone was observed a single time. The chain couples TRBV19 to TRBJ2-7, with 12 bases that match TRBD2. The CDR3 loop spans 18 amino acids. The junction had 13 bases not matched to a gene; V was cut back by 4 bases and J by 3 bases. CDR1 and CDR2 (germline): LNHDA, SQIVND (reference sequence). This CDR3 is CASSNRASTSGRYYEQYF. CDR3 coding DNA: TGTGCCAGTAGTAACCGAGCCTCGACTAGCGGGAGATACTACGAGCAGTACTTC. The entire variable domain, with the rest obtained from reference TRBV19 and TRBJ2-7, is as follows: DGGITQSPKYLFRKEGQNVTLSCEQNLNHDAMYWYRQDPGQGLRLIYYSQIVNDFQKGDIAEGYSVSREKKESFPLTVTSAQKNPTAFYLCASSNRASTSGRYYEQYFGPGTRLTVT.

The table lists this clone with a few counts. The V call is TRBV7-9, the J call TRBJ2-1; perhaps TRBD1 as D (6 bases). Trimming removed 5 bases at V and 8 bases at J, with 25 bases between. Germline V gene sequence: CDR1 SEHNR, CDR2 FQNEAQ (reference sequence). The CDR3 contains 17 residues. CDR3 coding DNA: TGTGCCAGCAGCGACCCGGATGGGACAACCCTAGGGGATGAGCAGTTCTTC. It is translated as CASSDPDGTTLGDEQFF.

The rearrangement uses TRBV28 and TRBJ1-1; D uncertain. CDR3 length equals 9 residues. In germline, CDR1 is MDHEN, CDR2 SYDVKM. The V end lost 6 bases, the J end lost 11 bases, and 7 bases lay between the germline ends. The CDR3 loop is CASRLKAFF. CDR3 coding DNA: TGTGCCAGCAGGTTAAAGGCTTTCTTT.